One and the same sample provided the 32 T cell receptor beta chains below, sequenced in a study of blood T cell repertoires in COVID-19. Sequenced by immunoSEQ multiplex PCR; TCRdb stores in-frame clones only, minus some. The sample contains around 200,000 clones, roughly 85% of which appear only once. The sample consisted of PBMCs or T cells enriched from blood (not recorded which). The origin of the receptors is a man aged 40-50 years who had recovered from COVID-19.

This clone showed up just a few times. The chain uses TRBV11-2 and TRBJ1-6; 9 bases fit TRBD1. Trimming cost V 7 bases and J 7 bases; bases outside gene matches: 11. The CDR3 totals 16 residues. Per germline, CDR1 SGHAT and CDR2 FQNNGV. The CDR3 DNA is TGTGCCAGCACCCAAGGGGACAGGGTTAGGAATTCACCCCTCCACTTT. Translation gives CASTQGDRVRNSPLHF.

This rearrangement joins TRBV2 to TRBJ2-7, with 10 bases that match TRBD2. CDR1 and CDR2 (germline): SNHLY, FYNNEI. Germline trimming cut 5 bases from V and 4 bases from J; bases unmatched to any gene: 17. This CDR3 has 18 amino acids. CDR3 DNA: TGTGCCAGCAGTACCTACACCCCCATAGCGGGAGGAAAATACGAGCAGTACTTC. Its protein product is CASSTYTPIAGGKYEQYF.

The rearrangement uses TRBV28 and TRBJ2-1; 7 bases match TRBD2. The CDR3 runs 15 residues. CDR1 and CDR2 from the germline V gene are MDHEN and SYDVKM. V gave up 5 bases and J gave up 7 bases; unmatched junction bases: 11. The CDR3 sequence: CASSIAGTGGNEQFF. The CDR3 DNA reads as TGTGCCAGCAGTATCGCGGGGACCGGGGGGAATGAGCAGTTCTTC. Full variable domain (missing parts from reference TRBV28 and TRBJ2-1): DVKVTQSSRYLVKRTGEKVFLECVQDMDHENMFWYRQDPGLGLRLIYFSYDVKMKEKGDIPEGYSVSREKKERFSLILESASTNQTSMYLCASSIAGTGGNEQFFGPGTRLTVL.

The CDR3 bases are TGTGCCACCAGTGATTTGGGAGGTGAGCAGTTCTTC. Protein product: CATSDLGGEQFF. The J gene is TRBJ2-1, the V gene TRBV24-1; possible D gene TRBD2, 5 bases. The germline V gene has CDR1 KGHDR and CDR2 SFDVKD. The CDR3 runs to 12 residues. The V gene lost 0 bases and the J gene lost 9 bases, with 5 bases spanning the gap.

V and J are TRBV18 and TRBJ2-3, with TRBD2 as a possible D gene (5 bases). Trimming left V 3 bases short and J 3 bases short, with 10 bases between. CDR1 is KGHSH, CDR2 LQKENI, per germline. The CDR3 runs 14 residues. CDR3 protein: CASSPSGGTDTQYF. DNA for the CDR3: TGTGCCAGCTCACCCAGCGGTGGTACAGATACGCAGTATTTT.

The chain is built from TRBV6-6 and TRBJ2-3; 7 positions agree with TRBD2. The CDR3 consists of 14 residues. CDR1 MNHNY and CDR2 SVGAGI come from the germline V gene (reference sequence). The V and J ends lost 6 bases and 5 bases, in that order; junction bases with no gene match: 8. CDR3 in amino acids: CASSPGASGDTQYF. CDR3 bases: TGTGCCAGCAGCCCGGGAGCTAGCGGAGATACGCAGTATTTT.

The gene calls are TRBV7-8 and TRBJ2-7; TRBD1 might be the D (6 bases). This CDR3 region has 14 residues. Germline CDR1 is SGHVS and CDR2 is FQNEAQ. V shed 5 bases and J shed 2 bases, with 13 bases lying between them. The CDR3 is CASSLSGVAYEQYF. CDR3 DNA sequence: TGTGCCAGCAGCCTCTCAGGGGTGGCCTACGAGCAGTACTTC.

V usage is TRBV6-5 and J usage is TRBJ2-1; D is undetermined. CDR3 size: 11 residues. The V end was cut by 7 bases, the J end by 4 bases, with 5 bases between. Per the germline V gene, CDR1 is MNHEY and CDR2 is SVGAGI. The CDR3 loop is CASTRYNEQFF. The DNA for the CDR3 is TGTGCCAGCACCCGGTACAATGAGCAGTTCTTC.

This clone came up once. This sequence joins TRBV27 and TRBJ2-7; D remains ambiguous. CDR3 length: 14 amino acids. Germline loops: CDR1 MNHEY, CDR2 SMNVEV (reference sequence). V was shortened by 3 bases and J by 3 bases, with 12 bases between the two germline ends. CDR3 region: CASSFQARVYEQYF. For the CDR3, the DNA is TGTGCCAGCAGTTTCCAGGCGCGAGTCTACGAGCAGTACTTC.

The chain uses TRBV11-3 and TRBJ2-3; 8 bases align to TRBD1. This CDR3 spans 17 amino acids. The germline V gene has CDR1 SGHNT and CDR2 YENEEA. V trimming: 0 bases; J trimming: 1 base; junction bases outside the gene matches: 6. For the CDR3, the DNA is TGTGCCAGCAGCTTAGATTTCCTGGACAGGGGCACAGATACGCAGTATTTT. Translation gives CASSLDFLDRGTDTQYF.

The chain links TRBV4-1 to TRBJ2-7; 7 bases map to TRBD2. The V segment lost 0 bases and the J segment 0 bases; nucleotides outside the gene matches: 5. CDR1 MGHRA and CDR2 YSYEKL come from the germline V gene. The CDR3 is 16 residues long. The CDR3 reads CASSQEVAGLSYEQYF. CDR3 in DNA: TGCGCCAGCAGCCAAGAGGTAGCGGGCCTCTCCTACGAGCAGTACTTC.

This clone was seen more than once but under ten times. The chain recombines TRBV5-8 with TRBJ1-1, with 10 positions matching TRBD1. Trimming removed 2 bases from V and 1 base from J; junction bases left unmatched: 5. This CDR3 has 16 amino acids. The V gene's germline CDR1 is SGHTS and CDR2 YDEGEE. The CDR3 DNA is TGTGCCAGCAGCTTATCGACAGGGGGCCCGAACACTGAAGCTTTCTTT. It yields the protein CASSLSTGGPNTEAFF.

The chain carries TRBV21-1 and TRBJ2-5; the table's TRBD2 call for D was not verified on the DNA. TRBV21-1 is listed as a pseudogene. This CDR3 comprises 19 residues. CDR3 coding DNA: TGTGCCAGCAGCCACAAGAGTTCGGACCGGCGGGAGATAGAAGAGACCCAGTACTTC. Protein product: CASSHKSSDRREIEETQYF.

The chain links TRBV29-1 to TRBJ1-1; 8 positions agree with TRBD1. Per germline, CDR1 SQVTM and CDR2 ANQGSEA. This CDR3 has 12 residues. Trimming at V came to 7 bases and at J to 4 bases, leaving 5 bases not matched to a gene. CDR3 coding DNA: TGCAGCGCAAGACAGGGGATCACTGAAGCTTTCTTT. It encodes CSARQGITEAFF.

The V and J genes are TRBV9 and TRBJ1-6, with 9 nucleotides matching TRBD1. This CDR3 region has 15 residues. J was trimmed by 8 bases and V by 3 bases; bases with no gene match: 6. Germline loops: CDR1 SGDLS, CDR2 YYNGEE. The CDR3 sequence: CASSGPGQGYSPLHF. CDR3 bases: TGTGCCAGCAGCGGCCCGGGACAGGGCTATTCACCCCTCCACTTT.

V and J are TRBV5-6 and TRBJ2-5; 8 bases map to TRBD1. This CDR3 contains 14 residues. Per germline, CDR1 SGHDT and CDR2 YYEEEE. V lost 4 bases, J lost 5 bases, and 7 bases stayed unmatched. This CDR3 is CASSPTGGRETQYF. In DNA form, the CDR3 reads TGTGCCAGCAGCCCTACAGGGGGACGGGAGACCCAGTACTTC. Combining the CDR3 with reference TRBV5-6 and TRBJ2-5 gives the whole variable domain DAGVTQSPTHLIKTRGQQVTLRCSPKSGHDTVSWYQQALGQGPQFIFQYYEEEERQRGNFPDRFSGHQFPNYSSELNVNALLLGDSALYLCASSPTGGRETQYFGPGTRLLVL.

J is TRBJ2-2 and V is TRBV9; weak D call: TRBD1 (6 bases). V was trimmed by 4 bases and J by 2 bases, leaving 21 bases between them. The germline V gene has CDR1 SGDLS and CDR2 YYNGEE. The CDR3 extends over 18 amino acids. The CDR3: CASSSQTWGHINTGELFF. The CDR3 DNA reads TGTGCCAGCAGCTCCCAGACCTGGGGACACATAAACACCGGGGAGCTGTTTTTT. The variable domain in full, completed from reference TRBV9 and TRBJ2-2, reads DSGVTQTPKHLITATGQRVTLRCSPRSGDLSVYWYQQSLDQGLQFLIQYYNGEERAKGNILERFSAQQFPDLHSELNLSSLELGDSALYFCASSSQTWGHINTGELFFGEGSRLTVL.

The V call is TRBV3-1 (or the pseudogene TRBV3-2), the J call TRBJ2-1, with D possibly being TRBD2 (6 bases). This CDR3 has 16 amino acids. CDR1 LGHDT and CDR2 YNNKEL come from the germline V gene (reference sequence). Trimming pared 6 bases from V and 5 bases from J, leaving 20 bases between. The CDR3 nucleotides read TGTGCCAGCAGGACCGGTATGGCGGGACGCAACAATGAGCAGTTCTTC. It codes for CASRTGMAGRNNEQFF.

The gene calls are TRBV13 and TRBJ1-1; 9 nucleotides match TRBD1. Per germline, CDR1 PRHDT and CDR2 FYEKMQ (reference sequence). The V gene end was trimmed by 2 bases and the J gene end by 10 bases; junction bases not matched to a gene: 11. The CDR3 has 15 residues. The chain's CDR3 is CASSLRGQGKARAFF. In nucleotides, the CDR3 is TGTGCCAGCAGCTTAAGGGGACAGGGAAAGGCTAGAGCTTTCTTT. Full variable domain (missing parts from reference TRBV13 and TRBJ1-1): AAGVIQSPRHLIKEKRETATLKCYPIPRHDTVYWYQQGPGQDPQFLISFYEKMQSDKGSIPDRFSAQQFSDYHSELNMSSLELGDSALYFCASSLRGQGKARAFFGQGTRLTVV.

The chain joins TRBV19 to TRBJ1-5, with TRBD1 matching 8 bases. Germline V CDR1 and CDR2: LNHDA, SQIVND (reference sequence). The CDR3 loop spans 15 amino acids. The ends lost 3 bases at V and 3 bases at J; junction bases unmatched: 4. The CDR3 is CASSMGQDYNQPQHF. CDR3 sequence (DNA): TGTGCCAGTAGTATGGGACAGGATTACAATCAGCCCCAGCATTTT.

In regard to this clone: Other nucleotide sequences in the sample specify the same CDR3. This sequence joins TRBV20-1 and TRBJ1-5; 7 positions match TRBD1. Trimming at V came to 3 bases and at J to 1 base, leaving 3 bases not matched to a gene. Germline values: CDR1 DFQATT, CDR2 SNEGSKA (reference sequence). CDR3 size: 14 residues. This CDR3 is CSASLGGSNQPQHF. CDR3 coding DNA: TGCAGTGCTAGTCTAGGGGGCAGCAATCAGCCCCAGCATTTT.

The chain employs TRBV6-1 and TRBJ2-1; D is unresolved. With 3 bases removed from V and 4 bases from J, the gap between germline ends came to 4 bases. The CDR3 consists of 12 residues. Germline V gene data show CDR1 as MNHNS and CDR2 as SASEGT. CDR3 amino acids: CASSDRYNEQFF. The CDR3 nucleotides read TGTGCCAGCAGTGACAGGTACAATGAGCAGTTCTTC.

This chain uses TRBV3-1 (or the pseudogene TRBV3-2) with TRBJ1-2; TRBD1 matches at 9 bases. The ends lost 4 bases at V and 7 bases at J; junction bases unmatched: 4. The V gene's germline CDR1 is LGHDT and CDR2 YNNKEL (reference sequence). The CDR3 is made up of 13 amino acids. In DNA, the CDR3 is TGTGCCAGCAGCCTGACAGGGGGAAGTGGCTACACCTTC. The encoded protein is CASSLTGGSGYTF.

V gene TRBV18 combines with J gene TRBJ1-3; D is uncertain. Trimming stripped 0 bases from V and 1 base from J, with 7 bases between. Germline assignment: CDR1 KGHSH and CDR2 LQKENI. The CDR3 is made up of 15 amino acids. The CDR3 DNA reads as TGTGCCAGCTCACCACCACAATCGTCTGGAAACACCATATATTTT. Translation: CASSPPQSSGNTIYF.

The chain employs TRBV6-5 and TRBJ2-7; 9 nucleotides line up with TRBD1. Unmatched junction bases numbered 8, after V lost 6 bases and J lost 5 bases. Germline values: CDR1 MNHEY, CDR2 SVGAGI. The CDR3 has 14 residues. The CDR3 reads CASRAYRGRNEQYF. In nucleotides, the CDR3 is TGTGCCAGCAGAGCTTACAGGGGGCGGAACGAGCAGTACTTC.

This clone was seen only once. V and J are TRBV6-1 and TRBJ1-4; 8 bases fit TRBD1. The CDR3 totals 17 residues. The germline V gene encodes CDR1 MNHNS and CDR2 SASEGT. With 4 bases clipped from V and 0 bases from J, the junction kept 7 bases outside the gene matches. CDR3 region: CASSGTGRKPTNEKLFF. The CDR3 DNA is TGTGCCAGCAGTGGGACAGGGAGGAAACCAACTAATGAAAAACTGTTTTTT.

In nucleotides, the CDR3 is TGTGCCAGCAGCTTAGCGGAAACAGGGGGCGTATTTTATGGCTACACCTTC. Residues: CASSLAETGGVFYGYTF. The chain is built from TRBV7-9 and TRBJ1-2; 9 positions agree with TRBD1. The J segment lost 5 bases and the V segment lost 0 bases, leaving 10 bases of the junction unmatched. The germline V gene encodes CDR1 SEHNR and CDR2 FQNEAQ (reference sequence). The CDR3 is 17 residues long. Based on the CDR3 plus reference TRBV7-9 and TRBJ1-2, the full variable domain is DTGVSQNPRHKITKRGQNVTFRCDPISEHNRLYWYRQTLGQGPEFLTYFQNEAQLEKSRLLSDRFSAERPKGSFSTLEIQRTEQGDSAMYLCASSLAETGGVFYGYTFGSGTRLTVV.

The chain recombines TRBV29-1 with TRBJ2-3; 12 bases align to TRBD2. The CDR3 sequence is 17 residues long. Looked up from germline, CDR1 is SQVTM and CDR2 is ANQGSEA. J lost 0 bases, V lost 6 bases, and 10 bases had no gene match. CDR3 sequence: CSVLAGGKWTSTDTQYF. CDR3 bases: TGCAGCGTACTAGCGGGAGGAAAATGGACTAGCACAGATACGCAGTATTTT.

This chain connects TRBV10-3 to TRBJ2-1; 7 bases map to TRBD2. V was pared by 0 bases and J by 9 bases, with 5 bases of the junction left unmatched. This CDR3 spans 14 amino acids. Germline loops: CDR1 ENHRY, CDR2 SYGVKD. The CDR3 sequence is CAISESGRGGEQFF. CDR3 coding DNA: TGTGCCATCAGTGAGTCGGGGAGGGGCGGTGAGCAGTTCTTC.

The chain uses TRBV28 and TRBJ2-7; maybe TRBD2 (5 bases). Germline V gene sequence: CDR1 MDHEN, CDR2 SYDVKM. V lost 5 bases and J lost 11, with 22 bases in between. CDR3 length: 14 amino acids. CDR3 DNA: TGTGCCAGCAGTCCCCTTGGGCCTTCAGAGGGAGAGTACTTC. This translates into CASSPLGPSEGEYF.

The V and J genes are TRBV9 and TRBJ1-5; TRBD1 is a possible D gene (6 bases). Germline CDR1 SGDLS, CDR2 YYNGEE. This CDR3 is built from 15 residues. The ends were cut back, 0 bases at V and 3 bases at J, with 10 bases in the middle. DNA for the CDR3: TGTGCCAGCAGCGTAGAGGGGACATCCAATCAGCCCCAGCATTTT. This encodes CASSVEGTSNQPQHF.

The chain recombines TRBV27 with TRBJ1-5; maybe TRBD1 (5 bases). Per germline, CDR1 MNHEY and CDR2 SMNVEV (reference sequence). Deletions cut 2 bases from V and 7 bases from J, with 9 bases between. The CDR3 is 13 amino acids. The CDR3 coding sequence is TGTGCCAGCAGTTTAAAGGGGAACCAGCCCCAGCATTTT. It specifies CASSLKGNQPQHF.